The clone carrying this TCR beta chain was counted at least ten times. As yet, its antigen is unknown. Lactation, pregnancy, other autoimmune disease or uncontrolled infection excluded patients. It was around 10 ml of fresh peripheral blood that supplied the PBMCs. The data were taken from a study of T cells in Graves' hyperthyroidism and ophthalmopathy. Study findings and constraints: Before onset, by a median of around 6.1 months, the model predicted ophthalmopathy. Most thyroid clonotypes expanded above 0.001 were also detected in blood.

RNA transcripts provided the source from which TCR beta CDR3 regions were amplified. The HTBI primer set drove a first-round RT-PCR of the TCR CDR3. TCRdb re-called the multiplex PCR reads with MiXCR, one entry per CDR3 protein. The sample carries around 690,000 distinct CDR3 sequences, 17% recorded once. The sequence was collected from a man aged 45 to 65 with Graves' hyperthyroidism. Sequenced material: blood.

The CDR3 DNA sequence: TGTGCCAGCAGCCCGACAGCGGACTCCTACAATGAGCAGTTCTTC. It codes for CASSPTADSYNEQFF. The chain couples TRBV27 to TRBJ2-1, with D perhaps matching TRBD1 or TRBD2 (5 bases each). This CDR3 contains 15 residues. Germline loops: CDR1 MNHEY, CDR2 SMNVEV (reference sequence). Trimming cost V 6 bases and J 0 bases, with 12 bases left between them.